This T cell receptor beta chain derives from a study of radiation and T cells in renal cell carcinoma. About this clone itself: The antigen is not known.

The time point is: blood 4 weeks post-SBRT, at nephrectomy. Stated treatment: 15 Gy SBRT to primary tumor, nephrectomy 4 weeks later. Nephrectomy followed 15 Gy stereotactic body radiation by 4 weeks. The patient's renal cell carcinoma had clear cell pathology. Study results and limitations: In blood, top tumor clones expanded by 2 weeks, shrinking by 4.

Sequencing was performed with immunoSEQ multiplex PCR; in TCRdb, only in-frame clones are kept and a portion is missing. Of roughly 90,000 clones listed, about 85% are singletons. Germline V gene sequence: CDR1 LGHNA, CDR2 YSLEER. CDR3 length: 14 amino acids. V lost 1 base and J lost 3; bases outside the gene matches: 3. The chain uses TRBV4-3 and TRBJ2-7; 7 positions agree with TRBD2. The specimen comprised blood, sampled from a patient whose treatment included radiotherapy and nephrectomy. This receptor was identified in a man aged 50 to 59 with renal cell carcinoma. CDR3 bases: TGCGCCAGCAGCCAAGGCGCTAGCGGCTACGAGCAGTACTTC. Protein: CASSQGASGYEQYF.